This T cell receptor (beta chain) is from a study of shared clonotypes between healthy human individuals. Germline V gene lookup returns CDR1 LNHNV and CDR2 YYDKDF (reference sequence). The CDR3 has 16 residues. V lost 2 bases, J lost 9 bases, and 13 bases stayed unmatched. This was a deep-level run. Sequenced by immunoSEQ multiplex PCR; TCRdb stores in-frame clones only, minus some. The sample has about 490,000 clones; 60% to 85% are singletons. This TCR was sampled from a woman in her forties in good health. Some clones in this sample may be carry-over from other donors' samples. The sample consisted of PBMCs. The chain employs TRBV15 and TRBJ2-1; 7 bases align to TRBD2. CDR3 loop: CATSRKTSAPGSEQFF. The CDR3 DNA reads as TGTGCCACCAGCAGAAAAACTAGCGCTCCAGGGAGTGAGCAGTTCTTC.